The 30 T cell receptor beta chains below come from one sample, sequenced in a study of blood T cell repertoires in COVID-19. Profiling relied on immunoSEQ multiplex PCR, and the TCRdb table lists in-frame clones only, not all of them. The sample gives 250,000 to 350,000 clones, approximately 90% of which show up once; about 2.2% is in the top ten. Sequencing was carried out using peripheral blood. The receptors stem from a woman in her forties or fifties who had recovered from COVID-19.

The CDR3 region is CASSTKRGQQFF. The CDR3, as DNA: TGTGCCAGTAGTACCAAGCGGGGTCAGCAGTTCTTC. V usage is TRBV19 and J usage is TRBJ2-1; 7 bases are a match to TRBD2. This CDR3 contains 12 residues. The J segment lost 11 bases and the V segment lost 4 bases, leaving 5 bases of the junction unmatched. The germline CDR1 and CDR2 sequences are LNHDA and SQIVND (reference sequence).

The rearrangement joins TRBV7-8 to TRBJ2-2; a possible D gene is TRBD1 (8 bases). The CDR3 is 17 amino acids. V lost 6 bases and J lost 0, with 17 bases in between. Germline V gene lookup returns CDR1 SGHVS and CDR2 FQNEAQ. The CDR3 coding sequence is TGTGCCAGCAGACACTCTACAGGGGGGGCGAACACCGGGGAGCTGTTTTTT. This codes for CASRHSTGGANTGELFF.

The rearrangement links TRBV5-1 to TRBJ2-1; TRBD1 aligns across 8 bases. Per the germline V gene, CDR1 is SGHRS and CDR2 is YFSETQ. The length of the CDR3 is 14 residues. V shed 4 bases and J 10 bases; nucleotides not matched to a gene: 10. The CDR3 nucleotides are TGCGCCAGCAGCCCCAACGGCAGGGGGCAAGAGCAGTTCTTC. Its translation is CASSPNGRGQEQFF.

The chain carries TRBV7-2 and TRBJ1-2; tentative D call: TRBD1 (6 bases). The CDR3 runs to 12 residues. CDR1 and CDR2 (germline): SGHTA, FQGNSA. The V end lost 5 bases, the J end lost 7 bases, and 11 bases lay between the germline ends. Here the CDR3 DNA reads TGTGCCAGCAGCCGAAGGGGGTTTGGCTACACCTTC. Encoded protein: CASSRRGFGYTF.

This clone has more than one count but fewer than ten. The chain employs TRBV5-8 and TRBJ2-1; 8 bases are shared with TRBD1. The germline CDR1 and CDR2 sequences are SGHTS and YDEGEE. V trimming: 1 base; J trimming: 5 bases; junction bases outside the gene matches: 5. The CDR3 contains 15 residues. The CDR3 DNA reads as TGTGCCAGCAGCTTGCCAGGGGGCACGGACAATGAGCAGTTCTTC. Its translation is CASSLPGGTDNEQFF.

The chain links TRBV29-1 to TRBJ2-7; 9 nucleotides agree with TRBD2. After removal of 2 bases from V and 3 bases from J, the junction contained 5 bases not matched to a gene. The CDR3 is made up of 14 amino acids. The germline gives CDR1 SQVTM, CDR2 ANQGSEA. For the CDR3, the DNA is TGCAGCGTTGAAATTCCTAGCGGGGACTACGAGCAGTACTTC. Translation gives CSVEIPSGDYEQYF.

This chain links TRBV7-6 with TRBJ1-1, with 7 nucleotides matching TRBD1. Germline CDR1 is SGHVS and CDR2 is FNYEAQ. The trim removed 1 base at V and 1 base at J, leaving 3 bases unmatched. The CDR3 runs to 15 residues. CDR3 sequence: CASSLGTGPNTEAFF. The CDR3 coding sequence is TGTGCCAGCAGCTTAGGGACAGGCCCGAACACTGAAGCTTTCTTT.

The chain couples TRBV30 to TRBJ2-2, with a possible D match to TRBD2 (6 bases). Trimming removed 7 bases at V and 5 bases at J, with 17 bases between. Germline V gives CDR1 GTSNPN, CDR2 SVGIG (reference sequence). The CDR3 length is 14 residues. The DNA of the CDR3 is TGTGCCTTATCACTGAGGGGAGGAACCGGGGAGCTGTTTTTT. It encodes CALSLRGGTGELFF.

The chain is built from TRBV27 and TRBJ2-3; 9 nucleotides line up with TRBD1. V shed 2 bases, J shed 3 bases, and the junction held 6 bases outside the gene matches. The germline gives CDR1 MNHEY, CDR2 SMNVEV (reference sequence). The CDR3 length is 16 residues. The CDR3 here is CASSLITGGSTDTQYF. The CDR3 nucleotides are TGTGCCAGCAGTTTAATAACAGGGGGCTCGACAGATACGCAGTATTTT.

J is TRBJ2-7 and V is TRBV28; tentatively, D is TRBD1 (6 bases). This CDR3 spans 16 amino acids. V dropped 1 base and J dropped 3 bases, with 16 bases sitting between them. Germline CDR1 MDHEN, CDR2 SYDVKM. The CDR3 DNA sequence: TGTGCCAGCAGTTTATATGGACAGCTGATCCACTACGAGCAGTACTTC. Translated, it gives CASSLYGQLIHYEQYF.

This chain joins TRBV5-4 and TRBJ1-1, with no clear D. The germline V gene encodes CDR1 SGHNT and CDR2 YYREEE (reference sequence). Trimming removed 0 bases from V and 1 base from J, with 7 bases in between. This CDR3 is 14 amino acids long. The CDR3 sequence: CASSLAGPNTEAFF. Written as DNA, the CDR3 is TGTGCCAGCAGCTTGGCTGGGCCGAACACTGAAGCTTTCTTT.

CDR3 region: CATSDPGTDNEQFF. The CDR3, as DNA: TGTGCCACCAGTGATCCCGGGACAGACAATGAGCAGTTCTTC. The chain employs TRBV24-1 and TRBJ2-1, with TRBD1 matching 7 bases. Germline CDR1 reads KGHDR; CDR2 reads SFDVKD. V lost 3 bases and J lost 5; bases outside the gene matches: 3. This CDR3 has 14 residues.

This clone was seen a few times. The chain links TRBV20-1 to TRBJ1-2; 7 bases fit TRBD1. Germline CDR1 is DFQATT and CDR2 is SNEGSKA (reference sequence). After removal of 3 bases from V and 6 bases from J, the junction contained 13 bases not matched to a gene. The CDR3 has 15 residues. CDR3 region: CSASLNSAGGHGYTF. The DNA for the CDR3 is TGCAGTGCTAGTCTAAACTCAGCAGGGGGACATGGCTACACCTTC.

This clone was seen only once. J is TRBJ1-4 and V is TRBV7-2, with D tentatively TRBD1 (5 bases). The CDR3 runs to 15 residues. V lost 3 bases to trimming and J lost 3 bases, with 11 bases between them. Germline CDR1 SGHTA, CDR2 FQGNSA. In DNA, the CDR3 is TGTGCCAGCAGCTTTGAGACAGTCTCTAATGAAAAACTGTTTTTT. This gives the protein CASSFETVSNEKLFF.

The gene calls are TRBV2 and TRBJ2-3, with unresolved D. The CDR3 loop spans 12 amino acids. Germline V CDR1 and CDR2: SNHLY, FYNNEI. The V end was cut by 3 bases, the J end by 3 bases, with 4 bases between. For the CDR3, the DNA is TGTGCCAGCAGTGATAGAACAGATACGCAGTATTTT. Translation gives CASSDRTDTQYF.

The J gene is TRBJ2-5, the V gene TRBV28; possible D gene TRBD2, 5 bases. This CDR3 has 16 amino acids. V dropped 8 bases and J dropped 5 bases, with 24 bases sitting between them. Germline V CDR1 and CDR2: MDHEN, SYDVKM. CDR3 amino acids: CASALVSGTGQETQYF. In nucleotides, the CDR3 is TGTGCCAGCGCTCTGGTATCGGGAACCGGTCAGGAGACCCAGTACTTC.

The chain employs TRBV18 and TRBJ1-1; D is uncertain. The CDR3 spans 13 residues. Germline lookup yields CDR1 KGHSH and CDR2 LQKENI. Trimming pared 2 bases from V and 4 bases from J, leaving 8 bases between. The CDR3 DNA is TGTGCCAGCTCACCAATTGTGAGCACTGAAGCTTTCTTT. It codes for CASSPIVSTEAFF.

The chain has TRBV4-1 and TRBJ1-2; D gene ambiguous. The CDR3 consists of 13 residues. The V and J ends lost 1 base and 3 bases respectively, with 6 bases between them. Germline V gives CDR1 MGHRA, CDR2 YSYEKL. The CDR3 protein is CASSQVPDYGYTF. CDR3 DNA: TGCGCCAGCAGCCAAGTCCCGGACTATGGCTACACCTTC.

This clone was seen a single time. The V gene is TRBV18, the J gene TRBJ2-5; 9 bases line up with TRBD2. This CDR3 is built from 16 residues. The ends lost 2 bases at V and 6 bases at J; junction bases unmatched: 10. Germline assignment: CDR1 KGHSH and CDR2 LQKENI. The CDR3 sequence: CASSPGSGGIRKTQYF. The CDR3 nucleotides are TGTGCCAGCTCACCAGGTAGCGGGGGAATACGAAAGACCCAGTACTTC.

This chain joins TRBV6-2 or TRBV6-3 and TRBJ2-7; 8 nucleotides agree with TRBD2. CDR3 length equals 15 residues. V gave up 3 bases and J gave up 3 bases; unmatched junction bases: 7. In germline, CDR1 is MNHEY, CDR2 SVGEGT. The DNA of the CDR3 is TGTGCCAGCAGTTATACGCGGCGGGAGGACTACGAGCAGTACTTC. Its protein is CASSYTRREDYEQYF.

This chain uses TRBV28 with TRBJ1-3; D perhaps matches TRBD1 (5 bases). Trimming took off 2 bases at V and 4 bases at J, with 15 bases between the two ends. The CDR3 consists of 16 residues. Germline values: CDR1 MDHEN, CDR2 SYDVKM. The CDR3: CASSLEDIGVGNTIYF. In DNA, the CDR3 is TGTGCCAGCAGTTTAGAGGACATTGGGGTGGGAAACACCATATATTTT.

J is TRBJ2-7 and V is TRBV2; 9 nucleotides match TRBD1. V trimming: 4 bases; J trimming: 5 bases; junction bases outside the gene matches: 6. The CDR3 is 14 amino acids. Per the germline V gene, CDR1 is SNHLY and CDR2 is FYNNEI. CDR3 coding DNA: TGTGCCAGCAGTGTGGGACAGGGTAGGAACGAGCAGTACTTC. This encodes CASSVGQGRNEQYF.

The gene calls are TRBV7-2 and TRBJ2-3, with 12 bases matching TRBD2. From germline, CDR1 is SGHTA and CDR2 FQGNSA. V lost 3 bases, J lost 2 bases, and 6 bases stayed unmatched. The CDR3 runs 17 residues. The CDR3 is CASSLVGLAGSTDTQYF. In DNA, the CDR3 is TGTGCCAGCAGCTTGGTGGGACTAGCGGGTTCCACAGATACGCAGTATTTT.

The chain carries TRBV10-3 and TRBJ1-2; D unclear. Trimming took off 0 bases at V and 5 bases at J, with 10 bases between the two ends. The CDR3 runs to 14 residues. Germline V gives CDR1 ENHRY, CDR2 SYGVKD. The CDR3 loop is CAISESQRPYGYTF. Here the CDR3 DNA reads TGTGCCATCAGTGAGTCCCAGCGACCGTATGGCTACACCTTC.

The rearrangement uses TRBV6-6 and TRBJ2-2; perhaps TRBD1 as D (5 bases). Trimming stripped 5 bases from V and 2 bases from J, with 9 bases between. The CDR3 length is 14 residues. Germline loops: CDR1 MNHNY, CDR2 SVGAGI (reference sequence). CDR3 coding DNA: TGTGCCAGCAGTAGACAGATAAACACCGGGGAGCTGTTTTTT. This codes for CASSRQINTGELFF.

This rearrangement joins TRBV25-1 to TRBJ1-2; 8 bases map to TRBD1. The CDR3 is 16 amino acids. With V trimmed by 2 bases and J by 6 bases, 11 bases remained unmatched. Per germline, CDR1 MGHDK and CDR2 SYGVNS. CDR3 sequence: CASSEPNKDRGHGYTF. DNA of the CDR3: TGTGCCAGCAGTGAACCAAATAAAGACAGGGGACATGGCTACACCTTC.

The gene calls are TRBV19 and TRBJ1-3; unclear D gene. V lost 5 bases to trimming and J lost 1 base, with 15 bases between them. This CDR3 comprises 16 residues. In germline, CDR1 is LNHDA, CDR2 SQIVND (reference sequence). This chain's CDR3 is CASSSESRRSGNTIYF. In DNA form, the CDR3 reads TGTGCCAGTAGTTCGGAGTCCAGAAGATCTGGAAACACCATATATTTT.

The V call is TRBV7-6, the J call TRBJ1-6; D is ambiguous. This CDR3 region has 16 residues. Trimming left V 2 bases short and J 0 bases short, with 8 bases between. Germline values: CDR1 SGHVS, CDR2 FNYEAQ. This chain's CDR3 is CASSLYRSSYNSPLHF. The CDR3 DNA sequence: TGTGCCAGCAGCTTATATCGGAGCTCCTATAATTCACCCCTCCACTTT.

J is TRBJ2-1 and V is TRBV5-1, with 10 nucleotides matching TRBD1. The CDR3 sequence is 16 residues long. The V segment lost 3 bases and the J segment 9 bases; nucleotides outside the gene matches: 12. Germline V gene sequence: CDR1 SGHRS, CDR2 YFSETQ. The CDR3 DNA follows: TGCGCCAGCAGCTCTGGACAGGGGGATCGTAAAAGTGAGCAGTTCTTC. The encoded protein is CASSSGQGDRKSEQFF.

The rearrangement links TRBV5-1 to TRBJ1-4; 7 nucleotides line up with TRBD1. Germline V gives CDR1 SGHRS, CDR2 YFSETQ. There are 15 residues in the CDR3. Trimming cost V 4 bases and J 6 bases; bases outside gene matches: 9. The DNA of the CDR3 is TGCGCCAGCAGCCAGCTAAGACAGGGAGATGAAAAACTGTTTTTT. Its protein product is CASSQLRQGDEKLFF.